These 30 T cell receptor beta chains share one sample of origin, sequenced in a study of blood T cell repertoires in COVID-19. Assay used: immunoSEQ multiplex PCR; TCRdb lists only in-frame clones, some missing. The repertoire holds 45,000 to 55,000 clones, with 84% as singletons. Specimen: peripheral blood. The receptor source for this set is a man in his fifties or sixties with active COVID-19.

The chain uses TRBV7-9 and TRBJ2-7; tentative D call: TRBD2 (5 bases). With 1 base removed from V and 1 base from J, the gap between germline ends came to 14 bases. Germline CDR1 is SEHNR and CDR2 is FQNEAQ (reference sequence). CDR3 length: 16 amino acids. DNA for the CDR3: TGTGCCAGCAGCTTAGATGCGCCTAGCAGATCCTACGAGCAGTACTTC. Protein product: CASSLDAPSRSYEQYF.

By sample share, this clone is medium-sized (0.01 to 0.1%). The J gene is TRBJ2-2, the V gene TRBV15; D is uncertain. The germline V gene has CDR1 LNHNV and CDR2 YYDKDF (reference sequence). Between the trimmed V and J ends, which lost 3 bases and 3 bases, there was a span of 17 bases. CDR3 length: 17 amino acids. The CDR3 nucleotides are TGTGCCACCAGCAGGGGTTCAAGTGACTCGGACACCGGGGAGCTGTTTTTT. Its translation is CATSRGSSDSDTGELFF.

V is TRBV12-3 or TRBV12-4 and J is TRBJ2-4, with TRBD2 as a possible D gene (5 bases). Trimming took 2 bases from V and 7 from J, leaving 6 bases between them. This CDR3 is built from 12 residues. The CDR3 sequence: CASSLSGNIQYF. Written as DNA, the CDR3 is TGTGCCAGCAGTTTATCGGGGAACATTCAGTACTTC.

The chain recombines TRBV5-1 with TRBJ2-3; the D gene is possibly TRBD2 (7 bases). The V gene lost 8 bases and the J gene lost 2 bases, with 15 bases spanning the gap. The germline V gene encodes CDR1 SGHRS and CDR2 YFSETQ. This CDR3 has 14 residues. This CDR3 reads CASQGGGATDTQYF. Written as DNA, the CDR3 is TGCGCCAGTCAAGGCGGGGGCGCCACAGATACGCAGTATTTT.

The gene calls are TRBV2 and TRBJ2-1; D not certain. Germline V gene data show CDR1 as SNHLY and CDR2 as FYNNEI. The V end lost 7 bases, the J end lost 0 bases, and 10 bases lay between the germline ends. The CDR3 extends over 14 amino acids. CDR3 sequence reads: CASKLLSSYNEQFF. In nucleotides, the CDR3 is TGTGCCAGCAAACTACTGAGCTCCTACAATGAGCAGTTCTTC.

V gene TRBV6-5 combines with J gene TRBJ2-7, with TRBD2 matching over 8 bases. Germline V gene data show CDR1 as MNHEY and CDR2 as SVGAGI. Losses at the gene ends were 0 bases for V and 4 bases for J; bases not matched to a gene: 8. The length of the CDR3 is 16 residues. The CDR3 loop is CASSYSTARGGYEQYF. DNA for the CDR3: TGTGCCAGCAGTTACTCGACTGCTCGGGGGGGATACGAGCAGTACTTC.

This chain joins TRBV9 and TRBJ2-3; the match to TRBD2 covers 10 bases. CDR3 length equals 16 residues. The V gene end was trimmed by 2 bases and the J gene end by 8 bases; junction bases not matched to a gene: 11. In germline, CDR1 is SGDLS, CDR2 YYNGEE. Here the CDR3 DNA reads TGTGCCAGCAGCGTCGACCCGGGACTAGCGCGCGCTACGCAGTATTTT. It translates to CASSVDPGLARATQYF.

This clone was detected only once. The chain recombines TRBV5-1 with TRBJ2-5; 12 bases align to TRBD2. Germline V lookup: CDR1 SGHRS, CDR2 YFSETQ. This CDR3 contains 16 residues. J lost 0 bases, V lost 3 bases, and 3 bases had no gene match. CDR3 residues: CASSSRTSGDQETQYF. The DNA of the CDR3 is TGCGCCAGCAGCTCACGGACTAGCGGGGACCAAGAGACCCAGTACTTC.

The CDR3 DNA sequence: TGTGCCAGCAGCTACGGGACAGGGCTGAGGACCGGGGAGCTGTTTTTT. This translates into CASSYGTGLRTGELFF. The J gene is TRBJ2-2, the V gene TRBV5-8; 9 nucleotides align to TRBD1. Trimming at V came to 3 bases and at J to 5 bases, leaving 8 bases not matched to a gene. The CDR3 is 16 residues long. Germline CDR1 and CDR2: SGHTS and YDEGEE.

This clone was picked up a small number of times. This chain uses TRBV28 with TRBJ1-5; D is possibly TRBD1 (5 bases). This CDR3 contains 14 residues. The V gene's germline CDR1 is MDHEN and CDR2 SYDVKM. The V gene lost 7 bases and the J gene lost 6 bases, with 16 bases spanning the gap. In nucleotides, the CDR3 is TGTGCCAGCACTCTGGGGGGGGAACTTCAGCCCCAGCATTTT. This sequence encodes CASTLGGELQPQHF.

The V gene is TRBV6-5, the J gene TRBJ2-7; 7 nucleotides align to TRBD1. This CDR3 is built from 15 residues. CDR1 and CDR2 from the germline V gene are MNHEY and SVGAGI. V lost 4 bases to trimming and J lost 0 bases; unmatched junction nucleotides: 6. This CDR3 reads CASSFPRQGSYEQYF. In DNA, the CDR3 is TGTGCCAGCAGTTTCCCGAGACAGGGCTCCTACGAGCAGTACTTC.

This clone was seen a few times. This chain links TRBV5-1 with TRBJ2-2, with TRBD1 identical over 9 bases. The germline CDR1 and CDR2 sequences are SGHRS and YFSETQ. CDR3 size: 18 residues. Unmatched junction bases numbered 10, after V lost 3 bases and J lost 1 base. In DNA form, the CDR3 reads TGCGCCAGCAGCTCGGCCCGGACAGGGGTCAAGAACACCGGGGAGCTGTTTTTT. Amino acids: CASSSARTGVKNTGELFF.

The chain joins TRBV19 to TRBJ2-5, with TRBD1 matching over 9 bases. The CDR3 loop spans 13 amino acids. The V segment lost 6 bases and the J segment 5 bases; nucleotides outside the gene matches: 4. The germline CDR1 and CDR2 sequences are LNHDA and SQIVND (reference sequence). The CDR3 sequence is CASRGTGRETQYF. CDR3 bases: TGTGCCAGTAGGGGGACAGGGCGCGAGACCCAGTACTTC.

This chain connects TRBV24-1 to TRBJ2-7; TRBD1 matches 8 bases. The V gene end was trimmed by 5 bases and the J gene end by 3 bases; junction bases not matched to a gene: 2. CDR3 size: 13 residues. Germline V gives CDR1 KGHDR, CDR2 SFDVKD. The CDR3 nucleotides are TGTGCCACCAGTGTTACAGGGGGCTACGAGCAGTACTTC. Protein: CATSVTGGYEQYF.

The chain links TRBV10-2 to TRBJ2-2; D unresolved. V was cut by 2 bases and J by 4 bases, with 5 bases left in between. The CDR3 extends over 13 amino acids. Germline V lookup: CDR1 WSHSY, CDR2 SAAADI. This chain's CDR3 is CASSERGTGELFF. The CDR3 DNA follows: TGCGCCAGCAGTGAGCGAGGCACCGGGGAGCTGTTTTTT.

This clone was picked up a small number of times. Here the CDR3 DNA reads TGCGCCAGCAGCCTGGGACGGAGAACAACTGAAGCTTTCTTT. Translating gives CASSLGRRTTEAFF. The chain carries TRBV5-1 and TRBJ1-1; maybe TRBD1 (5 bases). Per the germline V gene, CDR1 is SGHRS and CDR2 is YFSETQ. CDR3 length: 14 amino acids. V dropped 4 bases and J dropped 5 bases, with 15 bases sitting between them.

The gene calls are TRBV5-1 and TRBJ1-5; 7 nucleotides agree with TRBD1. The junction had 5 bases not matched to a gene; V was cut back by 1 base and J by 7 bases. The CDR3 length is 14 residues. From germline, CDR1 is SGHRS and CDR2 YFSETQ. CDR3 region: CASSLLGGGQPQHF. In DNA, the CDR3 is TGCGCCAGCAGCTTGTTAGGGGGCGGACAGCCCCAGCATTTT.

As DNA, the CDR3 is TGCGCCAGCAGCTTTTCGGACAGCAGCAAAAACATTCAGTACTTC. Residues: CASSFSDSSKNIQYF. The genes are TRBV5-1 and TRBJ2-4, with a possible D match to TRBD1 (6 bases). This CDR3 comprises 15 residues. Trimming removed 2 bases at V and 3 bases at J, with 12 bases between. Germline V gene lookup returns CDR1 SGHRS and CDR2 YFSETQ.

This clone was counted a few times. V is TRBV5-4 and J is TRBJ1-2; 10 bases map to TRBD1. J gave up 4 bases and V 2 bases, and 5 bases lay outside the gene matches. Germline assignment: CDR1 SGHNT and CDR2 YYREEE (reference sequence). The CDR3 extends over 15 amino acids. CDR3 nucleotides: TGTGCCAGCAGCTTTGGACAGGGGGTTGGCTATGGCTACACCTTC. Amino acids: CASSFGQGVGYGYTF.

The chain links TRBV11-2 to TRBJ2-2, with D uncertain. Looked up from germline, CDR1 is SGHAT and CDR2 is FQNNGV. Trimming pared 2 bases from V and 1 base from J, leaving 5 bases between. This CDR3 is built from 14 residues. The CDR3 nucleotides are TGTGCCAGCAGCTTAACGGGGAACACCGGGGAGCTGTTTTTT. Protein: CASSLTGNTGELFF.

The chain carries TRBV19 and TRBJ2-3; 13 bases line up with TRBD2. V was clipped by 4 bases and J by 0 bases; unmatched bases: 4. The CDR3 totals 17 residues. Germline V lookup: CDR1 LNHDA, CDR2 SQIVND (reference sequence). CDR3 residues: CASSRTSGGSSTDTQYF. The DNA for the CDR3 is TGTGCCAGTAGTAGGACTAGCGGGGGTAGTAGCACAGATACGCAGTATTTT.

The rearrangement joins TRBV5-1 to TRBJ2-5, with 9 nucleotides matching TRBD2. The germline gives CDR1 SGHRS, CDR2 YFSETQ. The length of the CDR3 is 15 residues. V was clipped by 0 bases and J by 4 bases; unmatched bases: 4. Here the CDR3 DNA reads TGCGCCAGCAGCTTGGCCCCGCGGGGGGGAGAGACCCAGTACTTC. This translates into CASSLAPRGGETQYF.

V gene TRBV10-2 combines with J gene TRBJ2-5, with TRBD2 matching 8 bases. J lost 4 bases, V lost 5 bases, and 15 bases had no gene match. The CDR3 has 17 residues. The germline V gene has CDR1 WSHSY and CDR2 SAAADI. DNA for the CDR3: TGCGCCAGCAGTCGGATAGCGGGGTTATTCTCTGGAGAGACCCAGTACTTC. Translated, it gives CASSRIAGLFSGETQYF.

The rearrangement uses TRBV7-2 and TRBJ2-1, with 8 bases fitting TRBD1. There are 15 residues in the CDR3. Germline V gene sequence: CDR1 SGHTA, CDR2 FQGNSA. V dropped 5 bases and J dropped 4; count of bases not matched to a gene: 7. The CDR3, as DNA: TGTGCCAGCAGCCCGGCCGGGACAGGATACAATGAGCAGTTCTTC. This encodes CASSPAGTGYNEQFF.

The V call is TRBV7-9, the J call TRBJ2-7, with 10 bases fitting TRBD2. The CDR3 is 18 amino acids. Unmatched junction bases numbered 11, after V lost 3 bases and J lost 0 bases. Germline lookup yields CDR1 SEHNR and CDR2 FQNEAQ (reference sequence). CDR3 sequence: CASSFGASGGATSYEQYF. The DNA of the CDR3 is TGTGCCAGCAGCTTTGGAGCTAGCGGGGGTGCTACCTCCTACGAGCAGTACTTC.

The chain recombines TRBV19 with TRBJ1-6; D is possibly TRBD1 (5 bases). The CDR3 sequence is 16 residues long. Germline V CDR1 and CDR2: LNHDA, SQIVND (reference sequence). Trimming left V 3 bases short and J 4 bases short, with 13 bases between. The CDR3 loop is CASSIRRGGYNSPLHF. The CDR3 DNA follows: TGTGCCAGTAGTATCCGACGGGGGGGATATAATTCACCCCTCCACTTT.

This rearrangement joins TRBV24-1 to TRBJ1-1, with 10 positions matching TRBD1. Germline values: CDR1 KGHDR, CDR2 SFDVKD. This CDR3 is 17 amino acids long. The V gene end was trimmed by 1 base and the J gene end by 5 bases; junction bases not matched to a gene: 9. As DNA, the CDR3 is TGTGCCACCAGTGATTTCTTGGGGGACAGGGGTGGGACTGAAGCTTTCTTT. Encoded protein: CATSDFLGDRGGTEAFF.

This clone was counted only a few times. The chain couples TRBV18 to TRBJ1-4; 7 bases fit TRBD1. The CDR3 totals 13 residues. Germline V gives CDR1 KGHSH, CDR2 LQKENI. Trimming cost V 3 bases and J 6 bases; bases outside gene matches: 1. The CDR3 DNA reads TGTGCCAGCTCACCGCAGGGGGATGAAAAACTGTTTTTT. Encoded protein: CASSPQGDEKLFF. The variable domain in full, completed from reference TRBV18 and TRBJ1-4, reads NAGVMQNPRHLVRRRGQEARLRCSPMKGHSHVYWYRQLPEEGLKFMVYLQKENIIDESGMPKERFSAEFPKEGPSILRIQQVVRGDSAAYFCASSPQGDEKLFFGSGTQLSVL.

V gene TRBV7-9 combines with J gene TRBJ1-2; 7 bases align to TRBD1. CDR1 and CDR2 from the germline V gene are SEHNR and FQNEAQ (reference sequence). The CDR3 is made up of 17 amino acids. J was trimmed by 5 bases and V by 3 bases; bases with no gene match: 15. CDR3 nucleotide sequence: TGTGCCAGCAGCTTCCCCTTGGGACAGACGGAACAATATGGCTACACCTTC. This gives the protein CASSFPLGQTEQYGYTF.

This clone was recorded only once. The chain recombines TRBV7-2 with TRBJ1-5, with 10 bases aligning to TRBD1. J was trimmed by 4 bases and V by 5 bases; bases with no gene match: 2. Per the germline V gene, CDR1 is SGHTA and CDR2 is FQGNSA. CDR3 length: 14 residues. The DNA of the CDR3 is TGTGCCAGCAGCCGGGACAGGGGTAATCAGCCCCAGCATTTT. Protein sequence: CASSRDRGNQPQHF. The variable domain in full, with the rest retrieved from reference TRBV7-2 and TRBJ1-5, is GAGVSQSPSNKVTEKGKDVELRCDPISGHTALYWYRQSLGQGLEFLIYFQGNSAPDKSGLPSDRFSAERTGGSVSTLTIQRTQQEDSAVYLCASSRDRGNQPQHFGDGTRLSIL.